Listed below are T cell receptor beta chains from one sample, sequenced in a study of blood T cells in healthy people across ages. In TCRdb, the 5' RACE reads were re-called with MiXCR into one record per CDR3 protein. The table includes some 920,000 distinct CDR3 sequences, roughly half detected once. Sequenced material: blood. The receptors stem from a woman aged 55-75 years in good health. Both conserved end residues are part of each CDR3. A D gene is named only where the DNA matches it firmly. Clone size is not always given. Where it is, it says once, few, many or a class for expanded clones.

TRBV7-2	TRBJ2-5	NA	TRBD1	TGTGCCAGCAGCCCTGCTAAGGACAGGGTTGGAGGTGGAAGTCAAGAGACCCAGTACTTC	CASSPAKDRVGGGSQETQYF
TRBV6-5	TRBJ2-3	NA	TRBD2	TGTGCCAGCAGACTGGGACTAGCGGGAGGAGGTGATACGCAGTATTTT	CASRLGLAGGGDTQYF
TRBV20-1	TRBJ2-5	NA	NA	TGCAGTGACAGGGCGGGAGAGACCCAGTACTTC	CSDRAGETQYF
TRBV7-9	TRBJ2-7	NA	NA	TGTGCCAGCAGCTTCCCGGTGGGGGGGCAGACCTACGAGCAGTACTTC	CASSFPVGGQTYEQYF
TRBV7-2	TRBJ1-6	NA	NA	TGTGCCAGCAGCTCATCAAGATCAGGATTGGGGGGCTCACCCCTCCACTTT	CASSSSRSGLGGSPLHF
TRBV5-6	TRBJ2-4	NA	NA	TGTGCCAGCAGCTTGGGGGGACCCCTAGCCAAAAACATTCAGTACTTC	CASSLGGPLAKNIQYF
TRBV14	TRBJ2-5	NA	NA	TGTGCCAGCAGCCGAAGACGACAGAGGGGAGAGACCCAGTACTTC	CASSRRRQRGETQYF
TRBV7-9	TRBJ1-5	NA	TRBD1	TGTGCCAGCAGCTTGGGACAGGATAGCAATCAGCCCCAGCATTTT	CASSLGQDSNQPQHF
TRBV29-1	TRBJ2-7	NA	TRBD2	TGCAGCGGGGGGCGGGAGGGCCTCAATGAGCAGTACTTC	CSGGREGLNEQYF
TRBV29-1	TRBJ2-5	few	NA	TGCAGCGTTGGGCAGCACCCTGGTGAGCAGTACTTC	CSVGQHPGEQYF
TRBV12-3/TRBV12-4	TRBJ2-4	NA	TRBD2	TGTGCCAGCAGTTTGGGGCCAGCGGGAAAAAACATTCAGTACTTC	CASSLGPAGKNIQYF
TRBV11-1	TRBJ2-3	NA	NA	TGTGCCAGCAGCTTCTCACAGGGTACGCAGTATTTT	CASSFSQGTQYF
TRBV7-9	TRBJ2-3	NA	NA	TGTGCCAGCAGCTTAATGCAGGGAAACACAGATACGCAGTATTTT	CASSLMQGNTDTQYF
TRBV5-1	TRBJ2-5	NA	TRBD1	TGCGCCAGCAGCGCCGGGACAGGGGTCGAGACCCAGTACTTC	CASSAGTGVETQYF